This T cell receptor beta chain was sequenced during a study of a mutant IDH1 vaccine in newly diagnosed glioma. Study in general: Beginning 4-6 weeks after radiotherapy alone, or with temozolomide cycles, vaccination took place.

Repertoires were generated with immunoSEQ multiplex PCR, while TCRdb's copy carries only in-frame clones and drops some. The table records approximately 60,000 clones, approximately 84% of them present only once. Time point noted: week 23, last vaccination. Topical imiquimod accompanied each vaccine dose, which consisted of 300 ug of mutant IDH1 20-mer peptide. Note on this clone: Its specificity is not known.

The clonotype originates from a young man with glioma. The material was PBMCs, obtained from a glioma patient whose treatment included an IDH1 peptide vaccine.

CDR3: CASSLALLGQGPSYNEQFF. CDR3 DNA sequence: TGTGCCAGCAGCTTAGCGCTGCTGGGACAGGGTCCCTCCTACAATGAGCAGTTCTTC. The chain is built from TRBV7-9 and TRBJ2-1, with 9 bases fitting TRBD1. The germline CDR1 and CDR2 sequences are SEHNR and FQNEAQ (reference sequence). The CDR3 extends over 19 amino acids. Trimming at V came to 0 bases and at J to 0 bases, leaving 9 bases not matched to a gene.